This T cell receptor beta chain emerged from a study of T cell clusters in autoimmune cytopenias. Multiplex touch-down PCR amplified TRB using TRB-A and TRB-B pools in one tube. TCRdb reanalyzed the multiplex PCR reads, giving one entry per CDR3 protein sequence and no DNA. The repertoire shows some 14,000 distinct CDR3 sequences; the top ten hold 2% to 2.5%. TRB was amplified from about 250 ng of peripheral blood genomic DNA per sample. The V gene's germline CDR1 is MNHEY and CDR2 SVGAGI. The length of the CDR3 is 16 residues. Material for sequencing was peripheral blood. The clonotype originates from a human donor with an autoimmune cytopenia or autoimmune hepatitis (not recorded which). This chain joins TRBV6-5 and TRBJ1-2. The CDR3 loop is CASSYSSGQHSYGYTF.